This TCR beta chain was sequenced in a study of CD8+ T cells in alopecia areata. Study context: Patients in the treated group were given tofacitinib by mouth, 5 to 10 mg twice a day. Points from the study as a whole: Treatment with tofacitinib significantly lowered scalp clonality and reduced expanded CD8+ clones among the top 100. Compared with normal scalp, lesional scalp had higher clonality and more expanded CD8+ clones.

The treatment was: oral pan-JAK inhibitor, 5-10 mg twice daily. Both peripheral blood and punch biopsies of lesional scalp skin were obtained from patients who had alopecia areata. This clone has a handful of counts. What it binds is not known. Following RNA extraction, reverse transcription yielded cDNA that acted as the sequencing template. Generated by immunoSEQ multiplex PCR, the TCRdb table keeps only in-frame clones and is missing some. Of 200,000 to 250,000 clones in the sample, about 64% were seen once. CDR1 and CDR2 from the germline V gene are SGHVS and FQNEAQ. The CDR3 totals 14 residues. The germline V and J ends were trimmed by 2 bases and 3 bases, with 7 bases remaining between them.

This rearrangement joins TRBV7-8 to TRBJ2-2, with D unclear. The sequence came from a human donor with alopecia areata. Sequenced material: CD4+ T cells sorted from blood, taken at week 4, from a patient treated with tofacitinib. The CDR3 reads CASSLQADTGELFF. The CDR3 DNA is TGTGCCAGCAGCTTACAGGCGGACACCGGGGAGCTGTTTTTT. Supplemented by reference TRBV7-8 and TRBJ2-2, the full variable domain reads GAGVSQSPRYKVAKRGQDVALRCDPISGHVSLFWYQQALGQGPEFLTYFQNEAQLDKSGLPSDRFFAERPEGSVSTLKIQRTQQEDSAVYLCASSLQADTGELFFGEGSRLTVL.